These 31 T cell receptor beta chains were all obtained from the same sample, sequenced in a study of cytomegalovirus exposure and HLA in healthy donors (dated by TCRdb to the late 2010s). Libraries were constructed by the immunoSEQ multiplex PCR assay. For the multiplex PCR, a mixture combining 60 forward primers for TCR Vbeta segments and 13 reverse primers for TCR Jbeta segments was used. In TCRdb, the immuneACCESS table is reduced to in-frame sequences with V and J assigned. These tables do not hold every clone; where another copy was compared, an unresolved V gene accounts for under half, and the others remain unexplained. Within this sample are 120,000 or so clones, with less than 80% of them counted one time only. The ten most abundant clones make up 2.5% to 3.5% of the sample. The sample taken for sequencing was PBMCs. Receptor source: a woman aged 50 to 60 in good health and CMV-seronegative.

The rearrangement uses TRBV5-4 and TRBJ2-1; 10 positions match TRBD1. Germline assignment: CDR1 SGHNT and CDR2 YYREEE (reference sequence). This CDR3 spans 14 amino acids. J gave up 8 bases and V 4 bases, and 6 bases lay outside the gene matches. CDR3 residues: CASSAGTGADEQFF. The DNA of the CDR3 is TGTGCCAGCAGCGCTGGGACAGGGGCTGATGAGCAGTTCTTC.

Notes on this clone: Other DNA variants within this sample encode the same CDR3. The chain is built from TRBV29-1 and TRBJ1-1; D not resolved. This CDR3 has 15 residues. Germline assignment: CDR1 SQVTM and CDR2 ANQGSEA. With 3 bases removed from V and 4 bases from J, the gap between germline ends came to 18 bases. CDR3 nucleotide sequence: TGCAGCGTTGACCGAGGACTGTTGGGGAGCACTGAAGCTTTCTTT. Translated, it gives CSVDRGLLGSTEAFF.

This chain joins TRBV6-6 and TRBJ2-7; unclear D gene. CDR1 MNHNY and CDR2 SVGAGI come from the germline V gene (reference sequence). The CDR3 is 14 amino acids. The V end lost 4 bases, the J end lost 1 base, and 11 bases lay between the germline ends. CDR3 DNA: TGTGCCAGCAGTTCGCCGACATTTTCCTACGAGCAGTACTTC. It translates to CASSSPTFSYEQYF.

CDR3 sequence reads: CASSQDRHGQYF. In nucleotides, the CDR3 is TGTGCCAGCAGCCAAGATAGACATGGGCAGTACTTC. The chain couples TRBV4-2 to TRBJ2-5; D is unresolved. With 0 bases removed from V and 11 bases from J, the gap between germline ends came to 10 bases. Germline CDR1 is LGHNA and CDR2 is YNFKEQ. The CDR3 runs to 12 residues.

The chain recombines TRBV5-1 with TRBJ1-2, with D unresolved. This CDR3 spans 14 amino acids. The germline V gene has CDR1 SGHRS and CDR2 YFSETQ. Trimming took off 0 bases at V and 2 bases at J, with 8 bases between the two ends. The CDR3 sequence: CASSLDSPNYGYTF. In DNA form, the CDR3 reads TGCGCCAGCAGCTTGGACAGTCCCAACTATGGCTACACCTTC.

This chain links TRBV5-1 with TRBJ1-2; weak D call: TRBD1 (5 bases). The germline V gene has CDR1 SGHRS and CDR2 YFSETQ. The length of the CDR3 is 14 residues. V dropped 0 bases and J dropped 4 bases, with 10 bases sitting between them. Here the CDR3 reads CASSLGQGTYGYTF. CDR3 nucleotides: TGCGCCAGCAGCTTGGGGCAGGGAACCTATGGCTACACCTTC.

The CDR3 sequence is CASSTDGNQETQYF. CDR3 nucleotides: TGTGCCAGCAGCACTGACGGGAACCAAGAGACCCAGTACTTC. The chain employs TRBV5-4 and TRBJ2-5, with D perhaps TRBD2 (5 bases). CDR1 is SGHNT and CDR2 is YYREEE in the germline V gene (reference sequence). With 4 bases removed from V and 0 bases from J, the gap between germline ends came to 10 bases. The CDR3 sequence is 14 residues long. Looking up the rest from reference TRBV5-4 and TRBJ2-5 gives the full variable domain: ETGVTQSPTHLIKTRGQQVTLRCSSQSGHNTVSWYQQALGQGPQFIFQYYREEENGRGNFPPRFSGLQFPNYSSELNVNALELDDSALYLCASSTDGNQETQYFGPGTRLLVL.

This chain uses TRBV27 with TRBJ1-2; 10 bases are shared with TRBD1. Germline CDR1 reads MNHEY; CDR2 reads SMNVEV (reference sequence). V was clipped by 5 bases and J by 3 bases; unmatched bases: 6. The CDR3 spans 15 residues. DNA for the CDR3: TGTGCCAGCAGTACCGGACAGGGGGTTTACTATGGCTACACCTTC. Its protein is CASSTGQGVYYGYTF.

This clone was seen a single time. The chain combines TRBV19 with TRBJ2-5; 10 bases are shared with TRBD2. Germline V gene lookup returns CDR1 LNHDA and CDR2 SQIVND (reference sequence). The V and J ends lost 5 bases and 8 bases, in that order; junction bases with no gene match: 8. The CDR3 runs to 14 residues. The CDR3 region has the DNA TGTGCCAGTAGTCCACGGCTAGCGGGAGTAACCCAGTACTTC. This sequence encodes CASSPRLAGVTQYF.

This chain connects TRBV10-3 to TRBJ2-1; D gene unclear. Germline V gene lookup returns CDR1 ENHRY and CDR2 SYGVKD. CDR3 length equals 14 residues. V gave up 0 bases and J gave up 1 base, with 4 bases separating them. CDR3 in DNA: TGTGCCATCAGTGAGTCGAGGTCCTACAATGAGCAGTTCTTC. Encoded protein: CAISESRSYNEQFF.

The chain employs TRBV5-1 and TRBJ1-2, with D perhaps TRBD1 (6 bases). There are 15 residues in the CDR3. Per the germline V gene, CDR1 is SGHRS and CDR2 is YFSETQ. Trimming pared 5 bases from V and 1 base from J, leaving 15 bases between. CDR3: CASRFPGASNYGYTF. CDR3 nucleotides: TGCGCCAGCAGATTCCCAGGGGCAAGTAACTATGGCTACACCTTC.

J is TRBJ1-1 and V is TRBV28, with unresolved D. This CDR3 has 14 amino acids. V was clipped by 2 bases and J by 3 bases, with 10 bases between them. Germline V gene data show CDR1 as MDHEN and CDR2 as SYDVKM. The CDR3 DNA reads as TGTGCCAGCAGTTTACAGGATTCGTACACTGAAGCTTTCTTT. As protein: CASSLQDSYTEAFF.

With respect to this clone: The identical CDR3 is also encoded by other nucleotide sequences in the sample. V is TRBV5-6 and J is TRBJ2-5; unclear D gene. The germline V gene encodes CDR1 SGHDT and CDR2 YYEEEE. There are 11 residues in the CDR3. V shed 1 base and J shed 5 bases, with 3 bases lying between them. DNA for the CDR3: TGTGCCAGCAGCTTGCGGGAGACCCAGTACTTC. It codes for CASSLRETQYF.

This chain links TRBV7-9 with TRBJ1-1; 7 bases align to TRBD1. With V trimmed by 4 bases and J by 4 bases, 9 bases remained unmatched. CDR1 SEHNR and CDR2 FQNEAQ come from the germline V gene (reference sequence). This CDR3 region has 15 residues. The CDR3 DNA is TGTGCCAGCAGCTCCGCCGAGGGGGCGACCACTGAAGCTTTCTTT. As protein: CASSSAEGATTEAFF.

The sample holds one count of this clone. The V gene is TRBV5-5, the J gene TRBJ1-1; D might be TRBD1 (6 bases). The CDR3 contains 13 residues. Germline CDR1 is SGHKS and CDR2 is YYEKEE (reference sequence). V dropped 0 bases and J dropped 4 bases, with 7 bases sitting between them. CDR3 DNA: TGTGCCAGCAGCTTGGGGACAGTCACTGAAGCTTTCTTT. This gives the protein CASSLGTVTEAFF.

The J gene is TRBJ2-1, the V gene TRBV9; the D gene is possibly TRBD2 (5 bases). In germline, CDR1 is SGDLS, CDR2 YYNGEE. V was clipped by 3 bases and J by 5 bases, with 9 bases between them. CDR3 size: 13 residues. The CDR3 spells CASSDLGDNEQFF. CDR3 nucleotide sequence: TGTGCCAGCAGCGACCTGGGAGACAATGAGCAGTTCTTC.

V and J are TRBV19 and TRBJ2-1; D is possibly TRBD2 (5 bases). The CDR3 has 16 amino acids. Trimming stripped 3 bases from V and 0 bases from J, with 12 bases between. Germline loops: CDR1 LNHDA, CDR2 SQIVND (reference sequence). The CDR3 here is CASSIRTSSSYNEQFF. For the CDR3, the DNA is TGTGCCAGTAGTATTAGGACTTCGAGCTCCTACAATGAGCAGTTCTTC.

This clone was recorded a few times. V usage is TRBV18 and J usage is TRBJ1-2, with a possible D match to TRBD1 (6 bases). Trimming removed 3 bases from V and 0 bases from J, with 11 bases in between. The CDR3 contains 15 residues. CDR1 is KGHSH, CDR2 LQKENI, per germline. CDR3: CASSPQGPSNYGYTF. The CDR3 bases are TGTGCCAGCTCACCGCAGGGGCCTTCTAACTATGGCTACACCTTC.

This chain links TRBV7-9 with TRBJ1-2; tentatively, D is TRBD1 (6 bases). CDR3 length: 15 residues. The germline CDR1 and CDR2 sequences are SEHNR and FQNEAQ (reference sequence). V gave up 4 bases and J gave up 4 bases, with 16 bases separating them. CDR3 in amino acids: CASSSITAGAYGYTF. The DNA for the CDR3 is TGTGCCAGCAGCTCAATAACGGCAGGGGCCTATGGCTACACCTTC.

V gene TRBV7-9 combines with J gene TRBJ2-7, with D perhaps TRBD2 (5 bases). The V gene lost 3 bases and the J gene lost 5 bases, with 11 bases spanning the gap. CDR1 and CDR2 from the germline V gene are SEHNR and FQNEAQ (reference sequence). This CDR3 contains 13 residues. In nucleotides, the CDR3 is TGTGCCAGCAGCTTTAACCGGGGTGACGAGCAGTACTTC. Its protein is CASSFNRGDEQYF.

In its sample, this clone was seen a few times. The J gene is TRBJ2-1, the V gene TRBV27, with 8 bases that match TRBD1. The CDR3 contains 15 residues. V gave up 5 bases and J gave up 4 bases; unmatched junction bases: 7. The germline V gene has CDR1 MNHEY and CDR2 SMNVEV (reference sequence). CDR3 DNA: TGTGCCAGCAGTCTCCGACAGGGGTCTTACAATGAGCAGTTCTTC. It specifies CASSLRQGSYNEQFF.

CDR3 protein: CASSAAGTSGHTGELFF. For the CDR3, the DNA is TGTGCCAGCAGCGCCGCCGGGACTAGCGGACACACCGGGGAGCTGTTTTTT. The chain couples TRBV27 to TRBJ2-2; 11 bases fit TRBD2. The trim removed 6 bases at V and 3 bases at J, leaving 9 bases unmatched. CDR1 and CDR2 (germline): MNHEY, SMNVEV (reference sequence). CDR3 length: 17 amino acids.

The chain carries TRBV29-1 and TRBJ2-1, with TRBD2 matching 12 bases. The CDR3 is 18 amino acids. V lost 3 bases, J lost 6 bases, and 15 bases stayed unmatched. Germline V gene lookup returns CDR1 SQVTM and CDR2 ANQGSEA. DNA for the CDR3: TGCAGCGTTGAGCCGCTAGCGGGAGGGCCGGCGGGTAGCAATGAGCAGTTCTTC. Its translation is CSVEPLAGGPAGSNEQFF.

The chain combines TRBV4-2 with TRBJ2-2, with 8 bases matching TRBD1. Germline-derived CDR1 and CDR2 are LGHNA and YNFKEQ. The CDR3 is made up of 17 amino acids. Unmatched junction bases numbered 7, after V lost 4 bases and J lost 0 bases. CDR3 DNA: TGTGCCAGCAGCCTAGAACGGACAGGGACGAACACCGGGGAGCTGTTTTTT. Its protein is CASSLERTGTNTGELFF.

V and J are TRBV7-9 and TRBJ2-7; D not resolved. Germline V gene sequence: CDR1 SEHNR, CDR2 FQNEAQ (reference sequence). CDR3 length equals 12 residues. V lost 4 bases to trimming and J lost 7 bases, with 11 bases between them. This CDR3 reads CASSSPFGEQYF. As DNA, the CDR3 is TGTGCCAGCAGCTCCCCTTTCGGGGAGCAGTACTTC.

V is TRBV7-2 and J is TRBJ2-1, with 12 bases that match TRBD2. The germline gives CDR1 SGHTA, CDR2 FQGNSA. The CDR3 runs to 16 residues. Unmatched junction bases numbered 7, after V lost 4 bases and J lost 6 bases. The CDR3 DNA reads as TGTGCCAGCAGCTCCATACTAGCGGGAGGCGGCAATGAGCAGTTCTTC. Translation: CASSSILAGGGNEQFF. Filled out from reference TRBV7-2 and TRBJ2-1, the complete variable domain reads GAGVSQSPSNKVTEKGKDVELRCDPISGHTALYWYRQSLGQGLEFLIYFQGNSAPDKSGLPSDRFSAERTGGSVSTLTIQRTQQEDSAVYLCASSSILAGGGNEQFFGPGTRLTVL.

The rearrangement uses TRBV18 and TRBJ2-5; TRBD2 is a possible D gene (5 bases). The V gene's germline CDR1 is KGHSH and CDR2 LQKENI. The CDR3 spans 19 residues. Trimming took off 0 bases at V and 5 bases at J, with 25 bases between the two ends. CDR3 DNA: TGTGCCAGCTCACCACCGGTGTCAACACGGGGTCCAAGAAGGGAGACCCAGTACTTC. It yields the protein CASSPPVSTRGPRRETQYF.

The chain links TRBV28 to TRBJ1-4; D is unclear. Trimming cost V 8 bases and J 3 bases, with 10 bases left between them. The germline gives CDR1 MDHEN, CDR2 SYDVKM. This CDR3 has 13 residues. The CDR3 sequence: CASQYLANEKLFF. The CDR3, as DNA: TGTGCCAGCCAGTACCTGGCTAATGAAAAACTGTTTTTT.

The V and J genes are TRBV7-9 and TRBJ2-1; tentative D call: TRBD1 (6 bases). From germline, CDR1 is SEHNR and CDR2 FQNEAQ (reference sequence). Trimming stripped 2 bases from V and 1 base from J, with 18 bases between. The CDR3 extends over 18 amino acids. The CDR3 DNA reads TGTGCCAGCAGCTTAAGCAGGGCACAGGGAAGGTCCTACAATGAGCAGTTCTTC. Translating it yields CASSLSRAQGRSYNEQFF.

The CDR3 loop is CASSNRQGSSPLHF. The CDR3 coding sequence is TGTGCCAGCAGCAATAGGCAGGGAAGTTCACCCCTCCACTTT. V is TRBV7-9 and J is TRBJ1-6; tentatively, D is TRBD1 (5 bases). The CDR3 consists of 14 residues. Germline CDR1 and CDR2: SEHNR and FQNEAQ (reference sequence). V lost 5 bases and J lost 9, with 14 bases in between.

V and J are TRBV25-1 and TRBJ2-2; 8 bases are a match to TRBD2. The CDR3 consists of 16 residues. Germline V gene sequence: CDR1 MGHDK, CDR2 SYGVNS. V dropped 4 bases and J dropped 0; count of bases not matched to a gene: 4. The chain's CDR3 is CASSGLSGANTGELFF. CDR3 bases: TGTGCCAGCAGTGGCCTTAGCGGGGCGAACACCGGGGAGCTGTTTTTT.